This TCR beta chain appears in the sequencing data of a study of blood T cell repertoires in COVID-19. Study at large: T cells, B-cell-depleted T cells, or PBMCs provided the cDNA or gDNA that served as material.

Sequenced by immunoSEQ multiplex PCR; TCRdb stores in-frame clones only, minus some. The data contain 100,000 to 120,000 clones, 75% to 90% of them seen just once; the ten biggest clones take up just over 5.5%. The sample holds one count of this clone. This CDR3 has 11 amino acids. Per germline, CDR1 SGHDN and CDR2 FVKESK. V lost 8 bases and J lost 4, with 8 bases in between. The V call is TRBV14, the J call TRBJ1-1; D gene ambiguous. The TCR sequence derives from a woman in her sixties or seventies with COVID-19, enrolled during active disease. The sequenced sample consisted of peripheral blood. In DNA, the CDR3 is TGTGCCAGCGGCTCGTTCACTGAAGCTTTCTTT. Translated: CASGSFTEAFF.